This entry concerns a single T cell receptor beta chain. What this receptor recognizes is not known. The sample holds no much larger clone one base away, and base qualities are not on file. Trimming takes 4 bases off V and 3 bases off J; junction bases not matched to a gene: 2. From cysteine to phenylalanine, the CDR3 is 13 amino acids long. The CDR3 DNA has 39 bases and is translated from base 1. The germline V gene encodes CDR1 SGHNT and CDR2 YENEEA. The source of the sample is a study of blood T cell repertoires in COVID-19 (dated by TCRdb to 2020 to 2022). Concerning the study at large: Samples from collaborators originated in the United States, Italy and Spain and spanned both the acute and convalescent phases of COVID-19. The prospective study material was composed of cDNA or gDNA derived from T cells, B-cell-depleted T cells, or PBMCs. The dataset comprised deeply sampled blood TCRbeta repertoires from subjects exposed to, actively infected with, or recovered from COVID-19. The repertoires were released in a freely available public database meant as a resource for research on the immune response to SARS-CoV-2. The samples were drawn from the first 160 participants of the ongoing ImmuneRACE study and from more than 1,000 subjects provided by 6 global collaborators. A de-identified subject ID, COVID-19 status, age in years and sex were almost always included in the sample metadata. Where available, HLA class I and class II types were obtained from metadata supplied by the sample provider rather than from assay-based typing. Results and caveats for the whole study, not just this receptor: How much clinical and demographic metadata was included differed by source and by participant, and the metadata was provided uncurated.

Participants in the prospective study were enrolled through a virtual design, were aged roughly 18 to 90 years, and lived in 24 United States geographic areas. In the prospective study, participants were assigned to cohorts based on the clinical history participants reported in a screening survey and a study questionnaire. Exposed participants were defined as having been in contact with someone with a PCR-confirmed or clinician-diagnosed COVID-19 case within 2 weeks of study entry. Mobile phlebotomists in the prospective study collected whole blood, serum and a nasopharyngeal or oropharyngeal swab from every participant. Prospective study participants could optionally give additional blood draws and questionnaires over an approximately two-month period. Before DNA extraction, prospective study blood samples were shipped either frozen or at room temperature. The immunoSEQ Assay, a bias-controlled multiplex PCR, was used to amplify TCRbeta CDR3 regions from genomic DNA. The original methods were these. Nucleated cell counts per sample were estimated from amplification of reference gene primers within the assay. Sequence reads were collapsed and filtered to measure the absolute abundance of every unique TCRbeta CDR3 rearrangement. For each sample, productive Simpson clonality was calculated as the square root of Simpson's diversity index across productive rearrangements. This is the immuneACCESS table as TCRdb keeps it, with only in-frame sequences that have V and J called. A part of the clones is gone; compared with another copy, unresolved V genes explain less than half, and the rest is unexplained. V, J and clone size were drawn from that table, and D and trimming were deduced from the DNA. Within this sample are around 130,000 clones, with more than 80% of them counted one time only. Under 2% of the sample rests with the top ten.

Specimen: PBMCs or T cells enriched from blood (not recorded which). The source is a woman aged 18-35 years who had been exposed to COVID-19. The rearranged segments are TRBV11-3 and TRBJ2-7; the junction holds 8 bases that match TRBD1. The nucleotide sequence is given as TGTGCCAGCAGCTGGGGACAGGACTACGAGCAGTACTTC. Its protein reads: CASSWGQDYEQYF.